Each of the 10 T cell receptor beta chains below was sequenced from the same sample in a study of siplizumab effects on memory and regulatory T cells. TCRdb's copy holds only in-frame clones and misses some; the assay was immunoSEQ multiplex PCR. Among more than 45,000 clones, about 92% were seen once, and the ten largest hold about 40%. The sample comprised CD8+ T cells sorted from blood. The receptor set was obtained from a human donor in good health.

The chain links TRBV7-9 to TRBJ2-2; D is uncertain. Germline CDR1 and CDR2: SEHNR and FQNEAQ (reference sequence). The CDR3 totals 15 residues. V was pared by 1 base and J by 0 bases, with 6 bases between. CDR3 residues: CASSLGHPNTGELFF. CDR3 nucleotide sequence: TGTGCCAGCAGCTTAGGACACCCGAACACCGGGGAGCTGTTTTTT.

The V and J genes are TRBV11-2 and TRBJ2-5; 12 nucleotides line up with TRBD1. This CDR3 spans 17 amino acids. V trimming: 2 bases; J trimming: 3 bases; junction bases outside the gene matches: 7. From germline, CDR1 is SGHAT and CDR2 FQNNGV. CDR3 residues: CASSLLFGTGGEETQYF. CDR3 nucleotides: TGTGCCAGCAGCTTATTGTTTGGGACAGGGGGCGAAGAGACCCAGTACTTC.

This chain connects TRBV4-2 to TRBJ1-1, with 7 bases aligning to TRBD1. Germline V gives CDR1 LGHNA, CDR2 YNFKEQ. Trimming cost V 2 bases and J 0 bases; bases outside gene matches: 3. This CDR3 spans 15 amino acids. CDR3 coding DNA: TGTGCCAGCAGCCAATGGCAGGGGGTGAACACTGAAGCTTTCTTT. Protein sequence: CASSQWQGVNTEAFF.

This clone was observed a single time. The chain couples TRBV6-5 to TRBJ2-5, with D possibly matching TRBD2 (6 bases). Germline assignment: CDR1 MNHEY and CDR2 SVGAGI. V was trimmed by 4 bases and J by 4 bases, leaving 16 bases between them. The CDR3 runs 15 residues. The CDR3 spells CASSLGVGTGETQYF. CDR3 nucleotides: TGTGCCAGCAGTTTAGGGGTGGGGACTGGAGAGACCCAGTACTTC.

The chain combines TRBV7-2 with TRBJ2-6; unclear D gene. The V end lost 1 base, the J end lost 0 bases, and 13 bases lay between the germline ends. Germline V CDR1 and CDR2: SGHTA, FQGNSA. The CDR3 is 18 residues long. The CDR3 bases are TGTGCCAGCAGCTTAGGGGGTAGGGCCTACTCTGGGGCCAACGTCCTGACTTTC. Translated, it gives CASSLGGRAYSGANVLTF.

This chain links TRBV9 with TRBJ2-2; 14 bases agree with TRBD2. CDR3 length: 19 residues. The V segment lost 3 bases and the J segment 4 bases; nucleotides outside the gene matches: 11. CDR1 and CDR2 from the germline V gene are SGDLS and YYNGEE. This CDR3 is CASSETGTSGSSFTGELFF. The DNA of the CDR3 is TGTGCCAGCAGCGAAACCGGGACTAGCGGGAGTAGTTTCACCGGGGAGCTGTTTTTT.

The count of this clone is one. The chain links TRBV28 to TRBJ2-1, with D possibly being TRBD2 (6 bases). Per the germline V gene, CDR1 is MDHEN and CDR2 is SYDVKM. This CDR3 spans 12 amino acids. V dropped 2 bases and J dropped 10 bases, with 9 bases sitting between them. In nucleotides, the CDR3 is TGTGCCAGCAGTTTAGGGAGGAACGAGCAGTTCTTC. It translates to CASSLGRNEQFF.

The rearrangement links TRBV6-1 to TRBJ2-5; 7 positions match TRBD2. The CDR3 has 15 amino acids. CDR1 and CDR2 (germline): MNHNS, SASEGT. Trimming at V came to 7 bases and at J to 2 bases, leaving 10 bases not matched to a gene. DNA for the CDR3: TGTGCCAGCATTAAGAGGGCTAGCGGACAAGAGACCCAGTACTTC. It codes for CASIKRASGQETQYF.

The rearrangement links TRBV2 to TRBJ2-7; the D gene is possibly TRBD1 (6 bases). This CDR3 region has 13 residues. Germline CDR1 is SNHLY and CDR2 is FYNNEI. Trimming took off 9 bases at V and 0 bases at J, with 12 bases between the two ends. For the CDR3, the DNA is TGTGCCAGTTGGGACACTCCCTCCTACGAGCAGTACTTC. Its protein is CASWDTPSYEQYF. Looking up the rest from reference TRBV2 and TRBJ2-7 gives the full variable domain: EPEVTQTPSHQVTQMGQEVILRCVPISNHLYFYWYRQILGQKVEFLVSFYNNEISEKSEIFDDQFSVERPDGSNFTLKIRSTKLEDSAMYFCASWDTPSYEQYFGPGTRLTVT.

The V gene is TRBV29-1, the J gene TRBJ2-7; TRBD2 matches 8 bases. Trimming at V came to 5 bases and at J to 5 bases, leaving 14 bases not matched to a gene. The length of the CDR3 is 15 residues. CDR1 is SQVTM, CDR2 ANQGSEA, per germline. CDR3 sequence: CSVRIMTGGPHEQYF. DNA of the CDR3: TGCAGCGTTCGGATTATGACGGGAGGGCCACACGAGCAGTACTTC.